This is a list of T cell receptor beta chains from one sample in a study of identical twins. TCRdb analysed the 5' RACE reads with MiXCR anew, one entry per CDR3 protein. The top ten clones hold roughly 7.8% of a sample with 300,000 to 400,000 distinct CDR3 sequences, around an eighth of them seen once. In addition, the sample was reused for a study of yellow fever vaccine responses in identical twins.

The sample consisted of CD8+ T cells sorted from blood. These receptor sequences come from a young woman in good health. CDR3s include the opening cysteine and the closing phenylalanine or tryptophan. D genes are given only for firm matches. Clone size is not always given. Where it is, it says once, few, many or a class for expanded clones.

D,J,V,size,CDR3,DNA
NA,TRBJ2-2,TRBV7-9,few,CASSLLLGGTGELFF,TGTGCCAGCAGCCTACTCTTGGGGGGCACCGGGGAGCTGTTTTTT
TRBD2,TRBJ2-4,TRBV20-1,NA,CSARVWRGGLGTKNIQYF,TGCAGTGCTAGAGTTTGGCGGGGGGGCCTCGGGACCAAAAACATTCAGTACTTC
NA,TRBJ2-1,TRBV25-1,many,CASSVRAEEFF,TGTGCCAGCAGTGTAAGGGCCGAGGAGTTCTTC
TRBD1,TRBJ1-2,TRBV25-1,NA,CASSGGTGEDHYGYTF,TGTGCCAGCAGTGGGGGGACAGGGGAAGATCACTATGGCTACACCTTC
TRBD2,TRBJ2-3,TRBV20-1,many,CSANGLAGGRDTQYF,TGCAGTGCCAACGGACTAGCGGGGGGCCGAGATACGCAGTATTTT
NA,TRBJ1-1,TRBV4-1,NA,CASSQEGQKNTEAFF,TGCGCCAGCAGCCAAGAGGGGCAGAAGAACACTGAAGCTTTCTTT
TRBD1,TRBJ2-3,TRBV5-6,few,CASSPRGWDRGADTQYF,TGTGCCAGCAGCCCGAGAGGGTGGGACAGGGGTGCAGATACGCAGTATTTT
TRBD1,TRBJ1-1,TRBV28,NA,CASSPYRGAEAFF,TGTGCCAGCAGTCCATACAGGGGTGCTGAAGCTTTCTTT
NA,TRBJ2-5,TRBV12-3/TRBV12-4,few,CASSWGSQQETQYF,TGTGCCAGCAGTTGGGGCAGCCAACAAGAGACCCAGTACTTC
NA,TRBJ1-1,TRBV12-3/TRBV12-4,many,CASSLWWSSNTEAFF,TGTGCCAGCAGTTTATGGTGGAGCTCGAACACTGAAGCTTTCTTT
NA,TRBJ2-2,TRBV4-1,NA,CASSLTSLYGELFF,TGCGCCAGCAGCCTCACCAGCCTATACGGGGAGCTGTTTTTT
NA,TRBJ2-1,TRBV20-1,NA,CSARDPNQSGSSYNEQFF,TGCAGTGCTAGAGATCCAAACCAGAGCGGAAGCTCCTACAATGAGCAGTTCTTC
NA,TRBJ2-1,TRBV20-1,few,CSAREQFF,TGCAGTGCTAGAGAGCAGTTCTTC